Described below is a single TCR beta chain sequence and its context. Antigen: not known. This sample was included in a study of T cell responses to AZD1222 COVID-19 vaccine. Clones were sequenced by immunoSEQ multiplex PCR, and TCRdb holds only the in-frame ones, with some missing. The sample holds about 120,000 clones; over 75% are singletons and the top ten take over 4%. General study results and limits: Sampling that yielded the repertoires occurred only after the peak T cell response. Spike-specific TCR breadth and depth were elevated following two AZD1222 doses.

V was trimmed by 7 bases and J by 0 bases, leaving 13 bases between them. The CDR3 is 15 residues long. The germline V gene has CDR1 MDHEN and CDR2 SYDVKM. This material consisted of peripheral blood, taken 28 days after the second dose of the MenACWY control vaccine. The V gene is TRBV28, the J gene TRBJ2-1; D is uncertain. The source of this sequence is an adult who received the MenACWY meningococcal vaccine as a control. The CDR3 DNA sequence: TGTGCCAGCACCGCTTCCAAGAGCTCCTACAATGAGCAGTTCTTC. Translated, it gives CASTASKSSYNEQFF.